This T cell receptor (beta chain) appears in the sequencing data of a study of T cells after yellow fever vaccination. In this sample, this clonotype turned up many times. CDR1 SGHAT and CDR2 FQNNGV come from the germline V gene. The CDR3 has 15 amino acids. V shed 8 bases, J shed 5 bases, and the junction held 11 bases outside the gene matches. TCRdb ran MiXCR on the 5' RACE reads and lists one entry per CDR3 protein. The sample contains 300,000 or so distinct CDR3 sequences, roughly 4.3% of which appear only once. The sequence derives from a man aged 18 to 30 who received the YFV17D yellow fever vaccine. The chain couples TRBV11-2 to TRBJ1-2; 10 bases agree with TRBD1. The sequenced sample was PBMCs, obtained 5 days after the yellow fever booster vaccination. CDR3 coding DNA: TGTGCCAGCTCCGATCGGGACAGGGGTTTTTATGGCTACACCTTC. It codes for CASSDRDRGFYGYTF.